Below are 13 T cell receptor beta chains sequenced from a single sample in a study of blood T cell repertoires in COVID-19. Sequencing was performed with immunoSEQ multiplex PCR; in TCRdb, only in-frame clones are kept and a portion is missing. The data contain about 150,000 clones, over 70% of them singletons. Sequencing used peripheral blood. These receptors were collected from a man between 45 and 60 years old with active or convalescent COVID-19.

J is TRBJ1-2 and V is TRBV6-5, with 7 positions matching TRBD1. CDR1 and CDR2 (germline): MNHEY, SVGAGI. V was clipped by 4 bases and J by 5 bases; unmatched bases: 10. There are 15 residues in the CDR3. CDR3 sequence reads: CASSLQTGTVYGYTF. In DNA form, the CDR3 reads TGTGCCAGCAGTTTACAAACCGGGACAGTTTATGGCTACACCTTC.

The chain combines TRBV2 with TRBJ2-1; 10 nucleotides agree with TRBD2. This CDR3 region has 15 residues. Germline V gene sequence: CDR1 SNHLY, CDR2 FYNNEI. The V and J ends lost 8 bases and 0 bases, in that order; junction bases with no gene match: 4. The CDR3 bases are TGTGCCAGCCTCCCTAGCGGGAGCTCCTACAATGAGCAGTTCTTC. This translates into CASLPSGSSYNEQFF. Drawing the rest from reference TRBV2 and TRBJ2-1, the complete variable domain is EPEVTQTPSHQVTQMGQEVILRCVPISNHLYFYWYRQILGQKVEFLVSFYNNEISEKSEIFDDQFSVERPDGSNFTLKIRSTKLEDSAMYFCASLPSGSSYNEQFFGPGTRLTVL.

In its sample, this clone was seen many times. V gene TRBV7-2 combines with J gene TRBJ2-2; 8 positions agree with TRBD1. From germline, CDR1 is SGHTA and CDR2 FQGNSA. CDR3 length equals 14 residues. Germline trimming cut 3 bases from V and 6 bases from J; bases unmatched to any gene: 3. CDR3 sequence (DNA): TGTGCCAGCAGCTTGAACAGGGGGGCCGGGGAGCTGTTTTTT. Amino acid sequence: CASSLNRGAGELFF.

The chain recombines TRBV6-5 with TRBJ2-5; weak D call: TRBD2 (7 bases). V was pared by 6 bases and J by 7 bases, with 15 bases between. CDR3 length: 13 amino acids. Per germline, CDR1 MNHEY and CDR2 SVGAGI. CDR3 in amino acids: CASRGGPGGTQYF. Written as DNA, the CDR3 is TGTGCCAGCAGGGGGGGGCCTGGCGGGACCCAGTACTTC.

The genes are TRBV5-5 and TRBJ1-4; TRBD1 agrees at 9 bases. V shed 3 bases and J 8 bases; nucleotides not matched to a gene: 11. The length of the CDR3 is 16 residues. The germline CDR1 and CDR2 sequences are SGHKS and YYEKEE (reference sequence). The CDR3 protein is CASSSYLGQGYEKLFF. The CDR3, as DNA: TGTGCCAGCAGCTCCTACCTGGGACAGGGATACGAAAAACTGTTTTTT.

This clone was recorded at least ten times. The V call is TRBV19, the J call TRBJ1-1, with a tentative D call TRBD1 (5 bases). CDR3 length: 13 residues. Per the germline V gene, CDR1 is LNHDA and CDR2 is SQIVND (reference sequence). V dropped 2 bases and J dropped 9 bases, with 13 bases sitting between them. Here the CDR3 DNA reads TGTGCCAGTAGTATACAGGGTTTGGGAAAAGCTTTCTTT. It encodes CASSIQGLGKAFF.

The genes are TRBV12-3 or TRBV12-4 and TRBJ2-3; a possible D gene is TRBD2 (7 bases). The germline V and J ends were trimmed by 8 bases and 3 bases, with 12 bases remaining between them. The CDR3 has 13 amino acids. This CDR3 is CASQRGGTDTQYF. Here the CDR3 DNA reads TGTGCCAGCCAAAGGGGGGGGACAGATACGCAGTATTTT.

This sequence joins TRBV6-5 and TRBJ1-5; D gene uncertain. V dropped 6 bases and J dropped 9 bases, with 12 bases sitting between them. Looked up from germline, CDR1 is MNHEY and CDR2 is SVGAGI. This CDR3 is 12 amino acids long. This CDR3 is CASRTRESPQHF. The CDR3 DNA reads as TGTGCCAGCAGAACCCGGGAATCGCCCCAGCATTTT.

The table lists this clone with a few counts. The chain joins TRBV28 to TRBJ2-7, with TRBD2 matching 13 bases. Trimming took 8 bases from V and 3 from J; bases not matched to a gene: 7. The CDR3 is 15 amino acids. Germline V gene sequence: CDR1 MDHEN, CDR2 SYDVKM. CDR3 in DNA: TGTGCCAGCGGTGCTAGGACTAGCGGGAGCTACGAGCAGTACTTC. This gives the protein CASGARTSGSYEQYF.

V gene TRBV18 combines with J gene TRBJ2-1, with D perhaps TRBD2 (5 bases). Germline CDR1 reads KGHSH; CDR2 reads LQKENI. Trimming pared 2 bases from V and 8 bases from J, leaving 10 bases between. The CDR3 sequence is 13 residues long. The CDR3 here is CASSPMPSYEQFF. The CDR3, as DNA: TGTGCCAGCTCACCAATGCCTAGCTATGAGCAGTTCTTC.

The chain couples TRBV7-3 to TRBJ1-2; the match to TRBD1 covers 9 bases. Germline V gives CDR1 SGHTA, CDR2 FQGTGA. CDR3 size: 13 residues. Unmatched junction bases numbered 10, after V lost 9 bases and J lost 8 bases. CDR3: CASTVPGQGGYTF. CDR3 sequence (DNA): TGTGCCAGTACAGTACCGGGACAGGGAGGCTACACCTTC.

The chain employs TRBV11-2 and TRBJ2-3, with TRBD2 identical over 14 bases. Looked up from germline, CDR1 is SGHAT and CDR2 is FQNNGV. The CDR3 is made up of 18 amino acids. Trimming took 3 bases from V and 2 from J; bases not matched to a gene: 7. The CDR3 nucleotides read TGTGCCAGCAGCTTGGAGGGGACTAGCGGGAGATTCACAGATACGCAGTATTTT. Its protein is CASSLEGTSGRFTDTQYF.

The table lists this clone with a few counts. V and J are TRBV10-3 and TRBJ1-1; D may be TRBD1 (6 bases). Trimming removed 2 bases from V and 1 base from J, with 8 bases in between. This CDR3 has 14 residues. CDR1 and CDR2 from the germline V gene are ENHRY and SYGVKD. The CDR3 spells CAISEGQKNTEAFF. The CDR3 DNA sequence: TGTGCCATCAGTGAGGGACAGAAGAACACTGAAGCTTTCTTT.